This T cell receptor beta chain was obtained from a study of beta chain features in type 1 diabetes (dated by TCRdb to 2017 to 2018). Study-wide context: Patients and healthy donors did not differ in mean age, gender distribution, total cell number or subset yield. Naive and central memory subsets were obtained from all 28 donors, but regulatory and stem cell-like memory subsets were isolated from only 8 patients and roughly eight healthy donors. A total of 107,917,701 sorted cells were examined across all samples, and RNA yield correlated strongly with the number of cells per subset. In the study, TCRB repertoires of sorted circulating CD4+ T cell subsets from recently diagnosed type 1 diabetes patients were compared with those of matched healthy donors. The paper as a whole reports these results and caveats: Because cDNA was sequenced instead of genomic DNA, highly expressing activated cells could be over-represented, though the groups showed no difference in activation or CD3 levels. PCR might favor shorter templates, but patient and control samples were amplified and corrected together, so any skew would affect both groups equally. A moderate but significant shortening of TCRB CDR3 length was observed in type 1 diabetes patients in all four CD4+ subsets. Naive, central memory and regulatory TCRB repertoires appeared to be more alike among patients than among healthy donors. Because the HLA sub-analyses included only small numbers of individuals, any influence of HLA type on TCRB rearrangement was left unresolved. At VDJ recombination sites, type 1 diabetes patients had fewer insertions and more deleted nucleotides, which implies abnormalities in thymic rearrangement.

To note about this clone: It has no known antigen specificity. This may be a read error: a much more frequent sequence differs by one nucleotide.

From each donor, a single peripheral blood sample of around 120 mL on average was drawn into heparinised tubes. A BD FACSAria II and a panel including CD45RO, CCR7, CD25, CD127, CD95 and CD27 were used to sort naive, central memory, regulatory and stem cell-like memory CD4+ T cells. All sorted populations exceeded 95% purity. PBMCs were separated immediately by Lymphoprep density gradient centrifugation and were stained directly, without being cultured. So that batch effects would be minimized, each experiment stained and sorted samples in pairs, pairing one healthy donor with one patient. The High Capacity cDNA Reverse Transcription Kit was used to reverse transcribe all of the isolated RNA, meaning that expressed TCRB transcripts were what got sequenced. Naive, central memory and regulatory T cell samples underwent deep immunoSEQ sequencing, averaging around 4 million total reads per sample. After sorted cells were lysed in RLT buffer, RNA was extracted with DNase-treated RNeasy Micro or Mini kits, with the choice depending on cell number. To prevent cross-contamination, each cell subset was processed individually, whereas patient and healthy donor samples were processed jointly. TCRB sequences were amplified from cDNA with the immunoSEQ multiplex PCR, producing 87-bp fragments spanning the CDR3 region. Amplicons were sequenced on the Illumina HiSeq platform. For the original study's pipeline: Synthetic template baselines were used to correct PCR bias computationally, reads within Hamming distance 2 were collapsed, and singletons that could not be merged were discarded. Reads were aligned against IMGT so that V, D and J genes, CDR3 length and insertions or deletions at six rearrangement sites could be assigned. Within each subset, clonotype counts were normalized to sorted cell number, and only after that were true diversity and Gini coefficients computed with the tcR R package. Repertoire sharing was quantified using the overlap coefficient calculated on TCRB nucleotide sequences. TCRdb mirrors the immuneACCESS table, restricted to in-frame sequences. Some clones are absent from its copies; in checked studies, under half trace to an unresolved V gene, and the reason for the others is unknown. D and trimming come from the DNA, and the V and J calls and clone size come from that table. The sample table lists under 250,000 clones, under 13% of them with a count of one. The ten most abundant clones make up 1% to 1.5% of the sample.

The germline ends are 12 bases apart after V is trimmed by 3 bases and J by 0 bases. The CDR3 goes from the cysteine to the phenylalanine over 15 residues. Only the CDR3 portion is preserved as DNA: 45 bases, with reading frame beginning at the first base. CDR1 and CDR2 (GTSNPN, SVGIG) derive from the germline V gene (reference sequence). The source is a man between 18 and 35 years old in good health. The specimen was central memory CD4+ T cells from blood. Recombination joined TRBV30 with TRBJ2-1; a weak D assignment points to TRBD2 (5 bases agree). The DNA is TGTGCCTGGAGCGGGGAGCGGCGCTCCTACAATGAGCAGTTCTTC. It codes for CAWSGERRSYNEQFF.